The 26 T cell receptor beta chains reported below all come from one sample, sequenced in a study of T cells in Graves' hyperthyroidism and ophthalmopathy. The investigators amplified TCR beta CDR3 regions from RNA transcripts. The TCR CDR3 first-round RT-PCR relied on the HTBI primer set. TCRdb re-called the multiplex PCR reads through MiXCR, storing one row per CDR3 protein. The sample has approximately 200,000 distinct CDR3 sequences, around 18% seen once. The sample was blood. Receptors originate from a man in his forties with Graves' hyperthyroidism.

This clonotype was picked up many times. The chain joins TRBV7-3 to TRBJ2-2; D is unresolved. The ends were cut back, 5 bases at V and 5 bases at J, with 12 bases in the middle. The CDR3 contains 14 residues. Per the germline V gene, CDR1 is SGHTA and CDR2 is FQGTGA. The CDR3 is CASSHGSLTGELFF. The CDR3 DNA reads TGTGCCAGCAGCCATGGGTCCTTAACCGGGGAGCTGTTTTTT.

Of note for this clonotype: This could be a read error, since a much larger clone is one nucleotide away. CDR3 region: CAWAETVGSTDTQYF. The CDR3 bases are TGTGCCTGGGCGGAGACAGTGGGATCCACAGATACGCAGTATTTT. The chain combines TRBV30 with TRBJ2-3; tentatively, D is TRBD1 (5 bases). This CDR3 region has 15 residues. CDR1 GTSNPN and CDR2 SVGIG come from the germline V gene (reference sequence). Trimming stripped 5 bases from V and 2 bases from J, with 17 bases between.

This clonotype showed up many times. The rearrangement joins TRBV28 to TRBJ2-7; D perhaps matches TRBD1 (6 bases). CDR3 length equals 13 residues. Deletions cut 8 bases from V and 2 bases from J, with 13 bases between. Germline values: CDR1 MDHEN, CDR2 SYDVKM. In nucleotides, the CDR3 is TGTGCCAGCGGGAGCGGACAGACCTACGAGCAGTACTTC. Protein product: CASGSGQTYEQYF.

This clonotype was counted at least ten times. The chain is built from TRBV5-1 and TRBJ2-5, with TRBD2 matching 10 bases. The CDR3 runs to 15 residues. Germline-derived CDR1 and CDR2 are SGHRS and YFSETQ. The trim removed 5 bases at V and 2 bases at J, leaving 6 bases unmatched. Here the CDR3 DNA reads TGCGCCAGCAGTCTGAGCGGGGGGGAACAAGAGACCCAGTACTTC. Protein sequence: CASSLSGGEQETQYF.

This clonotype showed up many times. V and J are TRBV28 and TRBJ1-2; 10 nucleotides align to TRBD1. CDR1 is MDHEN and CDR2 is SYDVKM in the germline V gene. The junction had 1 base not matched to a gene; V was cut back by 2 bases and J by 7 bases. This CDR3 spans 13 amino acids. The DNA for the CDR3 is TGTGCCAGCAGTTTAGACAGGGGGCTTGGCTACACCTTC. As protein: CASSLDRGLGYTF.

This clonotype was detected only once. The chain has TRBV10-3 and TRBJ1-5; D remains ambiguous. Germline CDR1 ENHRY, CDR2 SYGVKD. Trimming pared 0 bases from V and 1 base from J, leaving 4 bases between. The CDR3 has 14 amino acids. DNA for the CDR3: TGTGCCATCAGTGAGTCCCTCAGCAATCAGCCCCAGCATTTT. Translation: CAISESLSNQPQHF.

This clonotype has a count of ten or more. V is TRBV20-1 and J is TRBJ1-6; no clear D gene. V was trimmed by 6 bases and J by 8 bases, leaving 17 bases between them. There are 14 residues in the CDR3. Germline V gene sequence: CDR1 DFQATT, CDR2 SNEGSKA (reference sequence). Written as DNA, the CDR3 is TGCAGTGCGCCCCGCAGGCCTTTGGATTCACCCCTCCACTTT. Amino acid sequence: CSAPRRPLDSPLHF.

At least ten counts were recorded for this clonotype. For the CDR3, the DNA is TGCAGTGCCATACAGGGGCCTCCCGGTGGCTACACCTTC. Translated: CSAIQGPPGGYTF. V gene TRBV20-1 combines with J gene TRBJ1-2; TRBD1 agrees at 7 bases. This CDR3 spans 13 amino acids. V shed 6 bases and J 7 bases; nucleotides not matched to a gene: 11. The germline V gene has CDR1 DFQATT and CDR2 SNEGSKA (reference sequence).

This clonotype appeared a few times. The chain uses TRBV12-3 or TRBV12-4 and TRBJ2-3, with TRBD2 identical over 11 bases. V lost 2 bases, J lost 6 bases, and 4 bases stayed unmatched. This CDR3 spans 15 amino acids. The CDR3 is CASSLTASGGDTQYF. The CDR3 DNA is TGTGCCAGCAGTTTAACGGCTAGCGGGGGGGATACGCAGTATTTT.

This clonotype was seen at least ten times. This rearrangement joins TRBV2 to TRBJ2-5, with D possibly TRBD1 on 5 matching bases. Germline V CDR1 and CDR2: SNHLY, FYNNEI. This CDR3 has 14 residues. V lost 4 bases, J lost 1 base, and 10 bases lay in between. CDR3 nucleotides: TGTGCCAGCAGTGGACCAGGGCCCCAAGAGACCCAGTACTTC. Translation: CASSGPGPQETQYF. The complete variable domain, with remaining parts taken from reference TRBV2 and TRBJ2-5, reads EPEVTQTPSHQVTQMGQEVILRCVPISNHLYFYWYRQILGQKVEFLVSFYNNEISEKSEIFDDQFSVERPDGSNFTLKIRSTKLEDSAMYFCASSGPGPQETQYFGPGTRLLVL.

This clonotype was detected many times. The chain links TRBV15 to TRBJ2-2, with a possible D match to TRBD2 (7 bases). V lost 0 bases, J lost 0 bases, and 23 bases lay in between. CDR3 length: 21 amino acids. From germline, CDR1 is LNHNV and CDR2 YYDKDF (reference sequence). This CDR3 reads CATSRDGSGGGVTANTGELFF. CDR3 DNA sequence: TGTGCCACCAGCAGAGATGGTAGCGGCGGGGGCGTAACCGCGAACACCGGGGAGCTGTTTTTT.

The chain couples TRBV5-4 to TRBJ2-5; perhaps TRBD2 as D (5 bases). This CDR3 has 14 amino acids. CDR1 is SGHNT and CDR2 is YYREEE in the germline V gene (reference sequence). The V end lost 5 bases, the J end lost 9 bases, and 20 bases lay between the germline ends. CDR3 in amino acids: CASSGDGGSRAQYF. DNA of the CDR3: TGTGCCAGCAGTGGTGACGGAGGAAGTAGGGCCCAGTACTTC.

This clonotype was observed at least ten times. J is TRBJ1-4 and V is TRBV2; D not resolved. Germline V gives CDR1 SNHLY, CDR2 FYNNEI. The CDR3 totals 15 residues. V shed 5 bases and J shed 8 bases, with 18 bases lying between them. The CDR3 bases are TGTGCCAGCAGTTACGGGTCCCTCTTGGAGGAAAAACTGTTTTTT. Its protein is CASSYGSLLEEKLFF.

In its sample, this clonotype was seen a few times. J is TRBJ2-5 and V is TRBV19; 9 bases fit TRBD1. CDR3 size: 15 residues. Germline CDR1 LNHDA, CDR2 SQIVND (reference sequence). The J segment lost 3 bases and the V segment lost 5 bases, leaving 7 bases of the junction unmatched. CDR3 residues: CASSLQGAHEETQYF. The CDR3 DNA sequence: TGTGCCAGTAGTCTACAGGGGGCCCATGAAGAGACCCAGTACTTC.

V usage is TRBV20-1 and J usage is TRBJ1-2, with a weak D call TRBD1 (6 bases). This CDR3 has 16 residues. V was trimmed by 0 bases and J by 2 bases, leaving 16 bases between them. Germline assignment: CDR1 DFQATT and CDR2 SNEGSKA (reference sequence). In nucleotides, the CDR3 is TGCAGTGCTAGAGATCTAGGGGGGATTCGGAACTATGGCTACACCTTC. This gives the protein CSARDLGGIRNYGYTF.

This clonotype was recorded many times. This rearrangement joins TRBV30 to TRBJ2-1; D is undetermined. CDR1 and CDR2 (germline): GTSNPN, SVGIG (reference sequence). V gave up 0 bases and J gave up 5 bases, with 11 bases separating them. The CDR3 is 14 residues long. The CDR3 nucleotides read TGTGCCTGGAGTGTAAACCCACAAGACAATGAGCAGTTCTTC. As protein: CAWSVNPQDNEQFF. Looking up the rest from reference TRBV30 and TRBJ2-1 gives the full variable domain: SQTIHQWPATLVQPVGSPLSLECTVEGTSNPNLYWYRQAAGRGLQLLFYSVGIGQISSEVPQNLSASRPQDRQFILSSKKLLLSDSGFYLCAWSVNPQDNEQFFGPGTRLTVL.

Of note for this clonotype: This may arise from a read error, as a much more abundant clone is one base away. The chain has TRBV7-2 and TRBJ2-7; D gene uncertain. Germline V CDR1 and CDR2: SGHTA, FQGNSA. The CDR3 extends over 14 amino acids. The CDR3 coding sequence is TGTGCCAGCGGCTTAGATCTGGGTTCCGACGAGCAGTACTTC. Protein product: CASGLDLGSDEQYF.

Many counts were recorded for this clonotype. DNA for the CDR3: TGTGCCAGCAATTCCGGGACAGAAATCCAAGAGACCCAGTACTTC. Translation: CASNSGTEIQETQYF. This rearrangement joins TRBV12-3 or TRBV12-4 to TRBJ2-5, with 7 nucleotides matching TRBD1. The J segment lost 1 base and the V segment lost 7 bases, leaving 9 bases of the junction unmatched. This CDR3 is 15 amino acids long.

This clonotype has only a few counts. The V gene is TRBV7-2, the J gene TRBJ1-3; D gene unclear. Germline loops: CDR1 SGHTA, CDR2 FQGNSA. The CDR3 has 15 amino acids. V lost 2 bases, J lost 4 bases, and 12 bases lay in between. The CDR3 sequence is CASSLLWAGGNTIYF. CDR3 coding DNA: TGTGCCAGCAGCTTACTGTGGGCCGGCGGAAACACCATATATTTT.

The sample holds many counts of this clonotype. The chain links TRBV20-1 to TRBJ2-2; 9 bases are shared with TRBD2. V gave up 1 base and J gave up 6 bases; unmatched junction bases: 6. The CDR3 spans 15 residues. CDR1 is DFQATT, CDR2 SNEGSKA, per germline (reference sequence). In DNA, the CDR3 is TGCAGTGCTAGAGTTTGGCGGGGGGGCGCCGGGGAGCTGTTTTTT. Translation: CSARVWRGGAGELFF.

This clonotype was picked up many times. The rearrangement links TRBV6-1 to TRBJ2-7, with 9 nucleotides matching TRBD1. The CDR3 has 13 amino acids. Germline assignment: CDR1 MNHNS and CDR2 SASEGT. J lost 3 bases, V lost 9 bases, and 6 bases had no gene match. The CDR3 loop reads CASQGTGNYEQYF. Written as DNA, the CDR3 is TGTGCCAGTCAGGGGACAGGGAACTACGAGCAGTACTTC.

In its sample, this clonotype was seen many times. The chain links TRBV18 to TRBJ1-2; no clear D gene. Germline lookup yields CDR1 KGHSH and CDR2 LQKENI. The CDR3 covers 14 residues. The V end was cut by 0 bases, the J end by 8 bases, with 13 bases between. The CDR3 DNA follows: TGTGCCAGCTCACCACCGGGCTATGGCCTGGGCTACACCTTC. Amino acid sequence: CASSPPGYGLGYTF. The entire variable domain, with the rest obtained from reference TRBV18 and TRBJ1-2, is as follows: NAGVMQNPRHLVRRRGQEARLRCSPMKGHSHVYWYRQLPEEGLKFMVYLQKENIIDESGMPKERFSAEFPKEGPSILRIQQVVRGDSAAYFCASSPPGYGLGYTFGSGTRLTVV.

This clonotype was detected a few times. This chain links TRBV6-6 with TRBJ1-1, with D unresolved. CDR3 length equals 16 residues. CDR1 MNHNY and CDR2 SVGAGI come from the germline V gene (reference sequence). Trimming took off 0 bases at V and 0 bases at J, with 11 bases between the two ends. For the CDR3, the DNA is TGTGCCAGCAGTTACTCGAGGCAGAGCATGAACACTGAAGCTTTCTTT. This sequence encodes CASSYSRQSMNTEAFF.

The gene calls are TRBV20-1 and TRBJ2-7; possible D gene TRBD2, 5 bases. The CDR3 contains 14 residues. V lost 0 bases, J lost 2 bases, and 11 bases lay in between. Germline-derived CDR1 and CDR2 are DFQATT and SNEGSKA (reference sequence). Here the CDR3 reads CSARDRVGAYEQYF. The CDR3 DNA is TGCAGTGCTAGAGATCGGGTCGGGGCCTACGAGCAGTACTTC.

This clonotype was seen more than once but under ten times. The chain employs TRBV6-4 and TRBJ2-3; D ambiguous. From germline, CDR1 is MRHNA and CDR2 SNTAGT. The CDR3 extends over 16 amino acids. Trimming removed 0 bases at V and 0 bases at J, with 10 bases between. The CDR3 protein is CASSDSTSPSTDTQYF. CDR3 coding DNA: TGTGCCAGCAGTGACTCGACATCCCCTAGCACAGATACGCAGTATTTT.

This clonotype was picked up a small number of times. This sequence joins TRBV25-1 and TRBJ2-2; no clear D gene. V lost 3 bases and J lost 2, with 13 bases in between. CDR3 length equals 16 residues. Germline V gene lookup returns CDR1 MGHDK and CDR2 SYGVNS. CDR3 sequence: CASSDSSTANTGELFF. The CDR3 nucleotides read TGTGCCAGCAGTGATTCGTCCACGGCCAACACCGGGGAGCTGTTTTTT.